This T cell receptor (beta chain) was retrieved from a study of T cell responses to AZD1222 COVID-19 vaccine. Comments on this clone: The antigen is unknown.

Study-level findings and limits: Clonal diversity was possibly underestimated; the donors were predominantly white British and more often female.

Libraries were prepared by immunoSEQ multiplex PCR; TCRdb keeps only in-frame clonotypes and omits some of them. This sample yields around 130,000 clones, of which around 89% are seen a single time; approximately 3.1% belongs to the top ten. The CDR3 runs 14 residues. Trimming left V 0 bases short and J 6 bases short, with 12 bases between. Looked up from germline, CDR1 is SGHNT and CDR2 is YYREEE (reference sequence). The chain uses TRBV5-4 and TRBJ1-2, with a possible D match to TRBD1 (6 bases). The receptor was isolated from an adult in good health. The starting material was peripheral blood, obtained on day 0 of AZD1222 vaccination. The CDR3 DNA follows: TGTGCCAGCAGCTTGGACAGGGTGAAACATGGCTACACCTTC. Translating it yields CASSLDRVKHGYTF.